This T cell receptor beta chain stems from a study of regulatory T cells in long-lasting Graves disease. This clonotype occurred a few times. As yet, its antigen is unknown. The germline gives CDR1 MNHNS, CDR2 SASEGT. This CDR3 comprises 15 residues. V lost 6 bases, J lost 1 base, and 8 bases stayed unmatched. Study-wide points: Persistent-disease Graves' patients showed less TCR diversity than new cases.

Stated time point: persistent/refractory GD, antithyroid drugs over 5 years with positive TRAb. After RNA was extracted from PBMCs, the TCR library was made from it. Assembly of TCR beta libraries relied on iRepertoire HTBI primers together with Arm-PCR of CDR3 regions. One entry per CDR3 protein, called by TCRdb with MiXCR from the multiplex PCR reads. This sample carries 650,000 to 850,000 distinct CDR3 sequences, 25% to 35% of them seen once, and the ten largest clones take under 50%. The J gene is TRBJ1-1, the V gene TRBV6-1; 7 nucleotides agree with TRBD1. The TCR comes from a female donor with Graves disease. The material sequenced was peripheral blood mononuclear cells (PBMCs), taken when the disease was refractory, from a patient treated with antithyroid drugs. CDR3 bases: TGTGCCAGCAGAGCCCCGGACAGGCGGAACACTGAAGCTTTCTTT. Encoded protein: CASRAPDRRNTEAFF.